The 32 T cell receptor beta chains given below trace back to one sample, sequenced in a study of blood T cell repertoires in COVID-19 (dated by TCRdb to 2020 to 2021). The library was produced with the immunoSEQ multiplex PCR assay. TCRdb limited this immuneACCESS table to in-frame rearrangements with V and J called. A share of clones is missing; checked studies link under half to unresolved V genes, and the rest is unexplained. Present in this sample are around 180,000 clones, around 88% of which were seen just once. The ten largest clones add up to about 3.9% of the sample. The source material was peripheral blood. All receptors derive from a woman in her twenties or thirties with acute or convalescent COVID-19.

The rearrangement joins TRBV28 to TRBJ1-5; no definite D call. The germline V and J ends were trimmed by 5 bases and 7 bases, with 18 bases remaining between them. Germline V gene data show CDR1 as MDHEN and CDR2 as SYDVKM. This CDR3 region has 15 residues. CDR3 sequence: CASSLMRLTGQPQHF. The CDR3 coding sequence is TGTGCCAGCAGTCTCATGCGTTTGACTGGGCAGCCCCAGCATTTT.

The rearrangement uses TRBV30 and TRBJ2-7; D possibly corresponds to TRBD1 (5 bases). Trimming took 1 base from V and 9 from J, leaving 10 bases between them. CDR3 length: 11 residues. Germline V gene lookup returns CDR1 GTSNPN and CDR2 SVGIG (reference sequence). For the CDR3, the DNA is TGTGCCTGGAGTGGGGGCTTCGGGCAGTACTTC. Translating it yields CAWSGGFGQYF.

The chain uses TRBV10-3 and TRBJ1-6; 7 bases map to TRBD1. V shed 10 bases and J 6 bases; nucleotides not matched to a gene: 12. The CDR3 totals 15 residues. Germline assignment: CDR1 ENHRY and CDR2 SYGVKD. The CDR3 coding sequence is TGTGCCACCTCTCGCGGGGCAGGGGGTAATTCACCCCTCCACTTT. This translates into CATSRGAGGNSPLHF.

V usage is TRBV19 and J usage is TRBJ2-3, with D perhaps matching TRBD2 (5 bases). Germline V gene sequence: CDR1 LNHDA, CDR2 SQIVND (reference sequence). This CDR3 contains 15 residues. V was trimmed by 3 bases and J by 3 bases, leaving 13 bases between them. The CDR3 region is CASSIGLASTDTQYF. CDR3 in DNA: TGTGCCAGTAGTATTGGGCTAGCTTCTACAGATACGCAGTATTTT.

V gene TRBV28 combines with J gene TRBJ1-1; no clear D gene. This CDR3 is built from 13 residues. The germline gives CDR1 MDHEN, CDR2 SYDVKM. Trimming took off 3 bases at V and 5 bases at J, with 10 bases between the two ends. As DNA, the CDR3 is TGTGCCAGCAGTTTCCCCCCGGGGACTGAAGCTTTCTTT. Amino acid sequence: CASSFPPGTEAFF.

V usage is TRBV19 and J usage is TRBJ2-7; possibly TRBD2 for D (6 bases). This CDR3 is 15 amino acids long. Germline CDR1 is LNHDA and CDR2 is SQIVND (reference sequence). The germline V and J ends were trimmed by 1 base and 3 bases, with 13 bases remaining between them. CDR3 amino acids: CASSIGAGTFYEQYF. The CDR3 DNA is TGTGCCAGTAGTATAGGGGCGGGGACCTTCTACGAGCAGTACTTC.

This clone was seen a single time. The chain links TRBV9 to TRBJ2-1; D is perhaps TRBD1 (5 bases). The length of the CDR3 is 13 residues. Germline CDR1 SGDLS, CDR2 YYNGEE. The V end was cut by 7 bases, the J end by 1 base, with 9 bases between. DNA for the CDR3: TGTGCCAGCGGGGCAGGGTCCTACAATGAGCAGTTCTTC. Its protein is CASGAGSYNEQFF.

The V gene is TRBV5-1, the J gene TRBJ2-1; 7 bases are a match to TRBD1. Germline V gives CDR1 SGHRS, CDR2 YFSETQ. The length of the CDR3 is 16 residues. V gave up 1 base and J gave up 3 bases; unmatched junction bases: 7. The DNA for the CDR3 is TGCGCCAGCAGCTTGTTAGGGGGCGCGAACTACAATGAGCAGTTCTTC. It encodes CASSLLGGANYNEQFF.

J is TRBJ2-7 and V is TRBV7-9; D is possibly TRBD2 (6 bases). Per the germline V gene, CDR1 is SEHNR and CDR2 is FQNEAQ (reference sequence). CDR3 size: 13 residues. V lost 10 bases to trimming and J lost 2 bases, with 15 bases between them. The CDR3 spells CAITSGPAYEQYF. CDR3 coding DNA: TGTGCCATCACAAGCGGGCCCGCCTACGAGCAGTACTTC. Combining the CDR3 with reference TRBV7-9 and TRBJ2-7 gives the whole variable domain DTGVSQNPRHKITKRGQNVTFRCDPISEHNRLYWYRQTLGQGPEFLTYFQNEAQLEKSRLLSDRFSAERPKGSFSTLEIQRTEQGDSAMYLCAITSGPAYEQYFGPGTRLTVT.

V is TRBV25-1 and J is TRBJ2-7; a possible D gene is TRBD1 (6 bases). CDR3 size: 14 residues. The ends were cut back, 4 bases at V and 7 bases at J, with 17 bases in the middle. Germline V gene data show CDR1 as MGHDK and CDR2 as SYGVNS. The CDR3 is CASSVTGTFGEQYF. In DNA, the CDR3 is TGTGCCAGCAGTGTAACAGGGACCTTTGGAGAGCAGTACTTC.

The rearrangement uses TRBV7-9 and TRBJ2-7, with D possibly being TRBD1 (5 bases). Germline V gene data show CDR1 as SEHNR and CDR2 as FQNEAQ (reference sequence). The CDR3 is 12 amino acids. Trimming took 5 bases from V and 5 from J, leaving 10 bases between them. The CDR3 bases are TGTGCCAGCAGCCCCCAGGACAACGAGCAGTACTTC. It codes for CASSPQDNEQYF.

The chain couples TRBV11-3 to TRBJ1-2; a weak D match, TRBD1 (6 bases). This CDR3 has 14 amino acids. Germline-derived CDR1 and CDR2 are SGHNT and YENEEA. Trimming cost V 1 base and J 13 bases, with 19 bases left between them. Here the CDR3 DNA reads TGTGCCAGCAGCTTAGTCCTGGGACAAGAATTTATCACCTTC. Translated: CASSLVLGQEFITF.

The rearrangement links TRBV12-3 or TRBV12-4 to TRBJ1-1, with no clear D. With 6 bases removed from V and 10 bases from J, the gap between germline ends came to 18 bases. This CDR3 has 13 amino acids. The DNA of the CDR3 is TGTGCCAGCAGCCCATTGAGGGATTCGGGAGCTTTCTTT. It codes for CASSPLRDSGAFF.

The chain couples TRBV5-1 to TRBJ2-3; 9 bases map to TRBD1. The CDR3 runs 14 residues. The J segment lost 3 bases and the V segment lost 4 bases, leaving 3 bases of the junction unmatched. Per the germline V gene, CDR1 is SGHRS and CDR2 is YFSETQ. CDR3 DNA sequence: TGCGCCAGCAGCACGGGACAGGGAACAGATACGCAGTATTTT. This codes for CASSTGQGTDTQYF.

The J gene is TRBJ1-3, the V gene TRBV28; D remains unclear. V lost 8 bases and J 0 bases, leaving 17 bases between the germline ends. The CDR3 has 16 residues. The germline gives CDR1 MDHEN, CDR2 SYDVKM. This CDR3 reads CASSGRGRHSGNTIYF. CDR3 nucleotide sequence: TGTGCCAGCTCAGGACGGGGAAGACACTCTGGAAACACCATATATTTT.

This clone has a single count. V usage is TRBV6-6 and J usage is TRBJ1-1, with TRBD1 as a possible D gene (5 bases). Trimming left V 7 bases short and J 4 bases short, with 19 bases between. This CDR3 spans 15 amino acids. Germline V gene sequence: CDR1 MNHNY, CDR2 SVGAGI (reference sequence). This chain's CDR3 is CASKNPVTGPTEAFF. CDR3 nucleotide sequence: TGTGCCAGCAAGAATCCTGTCACAGGTCCCACTGAAGCTTTCTTT.

This rearrangement joins TRBV10-3 to TRBJ1-1; 9 nucleotides agree with TRBD1. This CDR3 is 14 amino acids long. Trimming cost V 4 bases and J 7 bases; bases outside gene matches: 7. Germline V gene lookup returns CDR1 ENHRY and CDR2 SYGVKD. CDR3 nucleotide sequence: TGTGCCATCAGTGTGGAACAGGGGGCTTTTGAAGCTTTCTTT. It codes for CAISVEQGAFEAFF.

The chain joins TRBV15 to TRBJ1-5; maybe TRBD1 (6 bases). V dropped 11 bases and J dropped 5 bases, with 19 bases sitting between them. Germline V gives CDR1 LNHNV, CDR2 YYDKDF (reference sequence). The CDR3 has 14 residues. The CDR3 nucleotides read TGTGCCTCAAGGAAACAGGGCAGGGATCAGCCCCAGCATTTT. The encoded protein is CASRKQGRDQPQHF.

The chain carries TRBV6-1 and TRBJ1-5; D is perhaps TRBD1 (5 bases). From germline, CDR1 is MNHNS and CDR2 SASEGT. The germline V and J ends were trimmed by 0 bases and 7 bases, with 13 bases remaining between them. CDR3 length equals 15 residues. CDR3 in DNA: TGTGCCAGCAGTGAAGCCACGGGCAGGGTCCAGCCCCAGCATTTT. Protein: CASSEATGRVQPQHF.

The chain carries TRBV7-2 and TRBJ2-1; TRBD2 aligns across 8 bases. Germline CDR1 reads SGHTA; CDR2 reads FQGNSA. This CDR3 contains 13 residues. V dropped 6 bases and J dropped 15; count of bases not matched to a gene: 13. In DNA, the CDR3 is TGTGCCAGCAGGAGAGCGGGAGCCCCATTTTCGTTCTTC. Translated: CASRRAGAPFSFF.

The chain is built from TRBV7-2 and TRBJ2-1; 8 bases are shared with TRBD2. The CDR3 contains 15 residues. V was clipped by 1 base and J by 10 bases; unmatched bases: 9. Germline V gene sequence: CDR1 SGHTA, CDR2 FQGNSA. The CDR3 is CASSLDLAGGREQFF. As DNA, the CDR3 is TGTGCCAGCAGCTTAGATTTGGCGGGAGGACGGGAGCAGTTCTTC.

The sample holds a few counts of this clone. V gene TRBV5-1 combines with J gene TRBJ2-2; maybe TRBD1 (6 bases). Germline CDR1 reads SGHRS; CDR2 reads YFSETQ. Trimming cost V 4 bases and J 1 base, with 8 bases left between them. This CDR3 is 14 amino acids long. This CDR3 reads CASSMDRNTGELFF. DNA for the CDR3: TGCGCCAGCAGCATGGACAGGAACACCGGGGAGCTGTTTTTT.

This chain uses TRBV30 with TRBJ2-3; the D is unclear. Germline CDR1 reads GTSNPN; CDR2 reads SVGIG (reference sequence). The CDR3 contains 13 residues. Trimming pared 4 bases from V and 4 bases from J, leaving 12 bases between. The CDR3 region is CAWTPAGADTQYF. The CDR3 nucleotides are TGTGCCTGGACCCCCGCCGGAGCAGATACGCAGTATTTT. Complete variable domain (other parts from reference TRBV30 and TRBJ2-3): SQTIHQWPATLVQPVGSPLSLECTVEGTSNPNLYWYRQAAGRGLQLLFYSVGIGQISSEVPQNLSASRPQDRQFILSSKKLLLSDSGFYLCAWTPAGADTQYFGPGTRLTVL.

The chain carries TRBV3-1 (or the pseudogene TRBV3-2) and TRBJ2-2; D is unresolved. Germline lookup yields CDR1 LGHDT and CDR2 YNNKEL (reference sequence). Trimming removed 0 bases from V and 6 bases from J, with 14 bases in between. The CDR3 runs 16 residues. The CDR3, as DNA: TGTGCCAGCAGCCAAGATCTTGGTGGCTTCGCCGGGGAGCTGTTTTTT. Protein product: CASSQDLGGFAGELFF.

The J gene is TRBJ1-1, the V gene TRBV5-1; 7 nucleotides agree with TRBD1. The ends lost 1 base at V and 5 bases at J; junction bases unmatched: 8. Germline CDR1 is SGHRS and CDR2 is YFSETQ. The CDR3 consists of 15 residues. CDR3 nucleotides: TGCGCCAGCAGCTTGAGAGGGGGCGAATCTACTGAAGCTTTCTTT. It specifies CASSLRGGESTEAFF.

The chain employs TRBV5-1 and TRBJ1-2, with 10 bases that match TRBD1. CDR1 and CDR2 from the germline V gene are SGHRS and YFSETQ. There are 15 residues in the CDR3. V lost 0 bases to trimming and J lost 6 bases; unmatched junction nucleotides: 5. The CDR3 region has the DNA TGCGCCAGCAGCTTGGTGGGCGGACAGGGGGATGGCTACACCTTC. This encodes CASSLVGGQGDGYTF. Variable domain in full (rest from reference TRBV5-1 and TRBJ1-2): KAGVTQTPRYLIKTRGQQVTLSCSPISGHRSVSWYQQTPGQGLQFLFEYFSETQRNKGNFPGRFSGRQFSNSRSEMNVSTLELGDSALYLCASSLVGGQGDGYTFGSGTRLTVV.

Regarding this clone: One end of the junction varies from germline; a read error may be responsible. The V and J genes are TRBV19 and TRBJ2-7; TRBD1 might be the D (5 bases). Germline CDR1 is LNHDA and CDR2 is SQIVND (reference sequence). The CDR3 is made up of 12 amino acids. In DNA form, the CDR3 reads TGCCGCTGGGGCGTTCTCCTTTACGAGCAGTACTTC. Translated: CRWGVLLYEQYF.

The rearrangement uses TRBV16 and TRBJ1-5; the match to TRBD1 covers 10 bases. The length of the CDR3 is 15 residues. Germline CDR1 is KGHSY and CDR2 is FQNENV. V gave up 2 bases and J gave up 6 bases; unmatched junction bases: 4. As DNA, the CDR3 is TGTGCCAGCAGCCAAGGGACAGGGGTAGGTCAGCCCCAGCATTTT. Its translation is CASSQGTGVGQPQHF.

The V gene is TRBV2, the J gene TRBJ1-2; D is undetermined. The CDR3 is made up of 14 amino acids. Deletions cut 4 bases from V and 2 bases from J, with 11 bases between. The germline V gene encodes CDR1 SNHLY and CDR2 FYNNEI. The CDR3 protein is CASSAEHLNYGYTF. CDR3 sequence (DNA): TGTGCCAGCAGTGCCGAGCACCTAAACTATGGCTACACCTTC. Together with reference TRBV2 and TRBJ1-2, the CDR3 gives the full variable domain: EPEVTQTPSHQVTQMGQEVILRCVPISNHLYFYWYRQILGQKVEFLVSFYNNEISEKSEIFDDQFSVERPDGSNFTLKIRSTKLEDSAMYFCASSAEHLNYGYTFGSGTRLTVV.

The chain couples TRBV30 to TRBJ2-4, with D possibly matching TRBD2 (5 bases). Germline CDR1 GTSNPN, CDR2 SVGIG (reference sequence). CDR3 size: 12 residues. In DNA, the CDR3 is TGTGCTGGAGGCCGGGAACTTGACATTCAGTACTTC. It yields the protein CAGGRELDIQYF.

Worth noting for this clone: One end of the junction fails to match germline, which may point to a read error. V usage is TRBV6-1 and J usage is TRBJ2-7; a possible D gene is TRBD1 (5 bases). The germline CDR1 and CDR2 sequences are MNHNS and SASEGT. This CDR3 region has 13 residues. The CDR3 loop reads CASSETSDTLYSF. For the CDR3, the DNA is TGTGCCAGCAGTGAGACTTCGGACACCCTTTATAGTTTC.

V is TRBV27 and J is TRBJ1-2, with TRBD1 identical over 8 bases. In germline, CDR1 is MNHEY, CDR2 SMNVEV (reference sequence). J was trimmed by 8 bases and V by 3 bases; bases with no gene match: 5. The CDR3 is made up of 13 amino acids. The chain's CDR3 is CASSFLDRAGYTF. The CDR3 bases are TGTGCCAGCAGTTTCCTGGACAGGGCGGGCTACACCTTC.